This entry concerns a single T cell receptor (beta chain). The data belong to a study of blood T cell repertoires in COVID-19. Using immunoSEQ multiplex PCR, the repertoire was profiled, and TCRdb retains in-frame clones only, with some absent. The table has fewer than 300,000 clones, 70% to 90% seen once. The sequence derives from a woman aged 35 to 49 with acute COVID-19. The material sequenced was PBMCs or T cells enriched from blood (not recorded which).

The CDR3 sequence: CASSVYREQETQYF. In nucleotides, the CDR3 is TGTGCCAGTAGTGTATACAGGGAACAAGAGACCCAGTACTTC. This chain uses TRBV19 with TRBJ2-5, with D maybe TRBD1 (6 bases). Trimming took 5 bases from V and 2 from J, leaving 12 bases between them. CDR3 length: 14 residues. Per germline, CDR1 LNHDA and CDR2 SQIVND (reference sequence).